This TCR beta chain was sequenced during a study of T cell repertoires in cytomegalovirus infection. Study-wide context: Recently identified HLA-C-restricted CMV epitopes were used, and well-studied HLA-B-restricted CMV epitopes were used as well. Public signatures in TCR beta pointed to CMV infection and matching HLA type. Study-level results: Of the TCR beta families, the public ones yielded a cumulative frequency that identified carriers of CMV plus the relevant HLA. There were HLA-C-restricted CMV-specific TCR beta clonotypes dominating the ex vivo response.

This clonotype has a handful of counts. Antigen: not known. TCRdb fed the reads into MiXCR, producing one record per CDR3 protein. The sample comprises about 500,000 distinct CDR3 sequences, roughly a third of which are singletons, and about a sixth rests with the top ten. The CDR3 is made up of 17 amino acids. Germline V lookup: CDR1 MNHEY, CDR2 SMNVEV (reference sequence). Trimming cost V 5 bases and J 8 bases; bases outside gene matches: 15. The receptor was derived from a human donor in good health (CMV status not recorded). Some clones in this sample may be carry-over from other donors' samples. The chain links TRBV27 to TRBJ2-1; 10 positions match TRBD2. Here the sequenced sample was cultured PBMCs, taken from culture after CMV antigen stimulation. The CDR3 DNA is TGTGCCAGCAGTCTCGTAACCCTAGCGGGAGACAACCATGAGCAGTTCTTC. Protein sequence: CASSLVTLAGDNHEQFF.